This T cell receptor beta chain emerged from a study of T-cell reconstitution after alpha-beta-depleted transplantation in children. Study findings and constraints: At the one-year point after transplant, T-cell counts and TCRbeta diversity were found to come mostly from T cells that had been newly produced. High day-60 TCRbeta diversity in some patients came from surviving recipient T cells and thymic progenitors.

In this sample, this clonotype turned up many times. Its target is unknown. V lost 0 bases, J lost 5 bases, and 5 bases lay in between. The CDR3 spans 13 residues. The V gene's germline CDR1 is SGHAT and CDR2 FQNNGV. Unique molecular identifiers were incorporated into the prepared TCRbeta library. TCRdb itself ran the PCR reads through MiXCR, one entry per CDR3 protein. The sample holds 150,000 to 250,000 distinct CDR3 sequences, about 6% seen once. The sequenced sample was PBMCs, obtained before TCRalphabeta/CD19-depleted stem cell transplant. The chain is built from TRBV11-2 and TRBJ1-5; D is ambiguous. The sequence derives from a girl less than two years old with combined immunodeficiency, due to receive a stem cell transplant. The CDR3 is CASSLDTHQPQHF. In DNA form, the CDR3 reads TGTGCCAGCAGCTTAGATACCCATCAGCCCCAGCATTTT.